The 8 T cell receptor beta chains given below trace back to one sample, sequenced in a study of blood T cell repertoires in COVID-19. TCRdb's copy holds only in-frame clones and misses some; the assay was immunoSEQ multiplex PCR. The sample lists around 300,000 clones, around 88% occurring once. Sequenced material: PBMCs or T cells enriched from blood (not recorded which). The receptor set was obtained from a woman between 40 and 50 years old who had recovered from COVID-19.

This chain connects TRBV12-3 or TRBV12-4 to TRBJ1-1; 10 positions agree with TRBD1. This CDR3 has 13 amino acids. J gave up 8 bases and V 3 bases, and 3 bases lay outside the gene matches. The CDR3 loop is CASSFGTGEEAFF. CDR3 DNA sequence: TGTGCCAGCAGTTTTGGGACAGGGGAGGAAGCTTTCTTT.

This clone was detected a few times. Other DNA sequences in this sample translate to the same CDR3. This chain joins TRBV7-6 and TRBJ2-7, with TRBD1 identical over 9 bases. Germline CDR1 is SGHVS and CDR2 is FNYEAQ. V lost 1 base and J lost 6; bases outside the gene matches: 4. This CDR3 spans 14 amino acids. CDR3 in amino acids: CASSLEQGAGEQYF. CDR3 in DNA: TGTGCCAGCAGCTTAGAACAGGGGGCAGGCGAGCAGTACTTC.

V and J are TRBV5-4 and TRBJ1-2; D unclear. CDR1 is SGHNT, CDR2 YYREEE, per germline (reference sequence). The length of the CDR3 is 13 residues. Trimming removed 0 bases from V and 4 bases from J, with 7 bases in between. The CDR3 coding sequence is TGTGCCAGCAGCTTGGATGTTAGCTATGGCTACACCTTC. Translation: CASSLDVSYGYTF.

This rearrangement joins TRBV5-4 to TRBJ2-5; D uncertain. Trimming took off 0 bases at V and 5 bases at J, with 11 bases between the two ends. Germline V gene data show CDR1 as SGHNT and CDR2 as YYREEE (reference sequence). The CDR3 extends over 14 amino acids. CDR3 in amino acids: CASSLESLGETQYF. The CDR3 nucleotides read TGTGCCAGCAGCTTGGAGTCCCTCGGGGAGACCCAGTACTTC.

The rearrangement uses TRBV28 and TRBJ1-5, with D possibly TRBD1 on 5 matching bases. V lost 3 bases and J 4 bases, leaving 13 bases between the germline ends. Per germline, CDR1 MDHEN and CDR2 SYDVKM. CDR3 size: 15 residues. The DNA for the CDR3 is TGTGCCAGCAGTTTCGCGGGACCGAAGAATCAGCCCCAGCATTTT. Residues: CASSFAGPKNQPQHF.

The chain uses TRBV19 and TRBJ1-5; TRBD1 matches at 7 bases. V lost 0 bases, J lost 4 bases, and 0 bases stayed unmatched. The CDR3 spans 14 residues. CDR1 is LNHDA and CDR2 is SQIVND in the germline V gene (reference sequence). In nucleotides, the CDR3 is TGTGCCAGTAGTATAGAGGGACAGAATCAGCCCCAGCATTTT. The encoded protein is CASSIEGQNQPQHF.

This clone appeared a few times. The chain has TRBV9 and TRBJ2-3; 11 bases map to TRBD2. The CDR3 contains 18 residues. Germline V gene sequence: CDR1 SGDLS, CDR2 YYNGEE. After removal of 4 bases from V and 3 bases from J, the junction contained 13 bases not matched to a gene. In nucleotides, the CDR3 is TGTGCCAGCAGCCCCGCCCCACTAGCGGGAGTAAGGACAGATACGCAGTATTTT. Residues: CASSPAPLAGVRTDTQYF.

As DNA, the CDR3 is TGTGCCAGCAGGGGAGGAGGGACTCCCTCCTACGAGCAGTACTTC. As protein: CASRGGGTPSYEQYF. The chain uses TRBV28 and TRBJ2-7; maybe TRBD2 (6 bases). CDR3 length: 15 residues. V lost 6 bases and J lost 0, with 15 bases in between. CDR1 and CDR2 (germline): MDHEN, SYDVKM.